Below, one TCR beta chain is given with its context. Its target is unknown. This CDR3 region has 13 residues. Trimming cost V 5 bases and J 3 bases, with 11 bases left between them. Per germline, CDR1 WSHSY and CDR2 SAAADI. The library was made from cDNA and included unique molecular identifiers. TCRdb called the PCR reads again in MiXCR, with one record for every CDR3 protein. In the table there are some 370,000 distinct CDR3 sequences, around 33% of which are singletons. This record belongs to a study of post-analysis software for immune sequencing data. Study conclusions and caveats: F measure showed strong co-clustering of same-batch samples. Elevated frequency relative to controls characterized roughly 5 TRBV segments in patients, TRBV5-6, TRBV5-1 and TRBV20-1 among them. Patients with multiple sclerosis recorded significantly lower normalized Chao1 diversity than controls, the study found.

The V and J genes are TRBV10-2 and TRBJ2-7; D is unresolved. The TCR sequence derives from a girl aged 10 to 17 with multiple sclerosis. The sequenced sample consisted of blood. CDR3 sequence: CASSNLVGYEQYF. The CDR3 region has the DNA TGCGCCAGCAGTAACCTGGTAGGCTACGAGCAGTACTTC.